The rows below give T cell receptor beta chains drawn from one sample of a study of immune characterization of retroperitoneal liposarcoma. TCRdb used MiXCR to reprocess the PCR reads, holding one entry per CDR3 protein. The profile shows over 9,000 distinct CDR3 sequences, 28% of them singletons. Input material: tumor tissue. The receptor set was obtained from a male donor with retroperitoneal liposarcoma. CDR3s include the opening cysteine and the closing phenylalanine or tryptophan. The order of the fields is D gene, V gene, J gene, clone size, CDR3 DNA, CDR3 protein. The D gene is left open where the match is weak. Expanded clones are given a class, and other clones once, few, many or no size at all.

D: TRBD2
V: TRBV7-6
J: TRBJ2-1
size: -
DNA: TGTGCCAGCTACAAGGGCGGGGGGTTCCAAGAGACCCAGTTCTTC
CDR3: CASYKGGGFQETQFF

D: -
V: TRBV6-1
J: TRBJ1-4
size: many
DNA: TGTGCCAGCAGTGAAACATCAACTAATGAAAAACTGTTTTTT
CDR3: CASSETSTNEKLFF

D: -
V: TRBV6-1
J: TRBJ2-1
size: -
DNA: TGTGCCAGCAGGTACATGCCTACCTCCGAGCAGTTCTTC
CDR3: CASRYMPTSEQFF

D: -
V: TRBV6-5
J: TRBJ2-7
size: -
DNA: TGTGCCAGCACCAAGGGAGGCCCGCAGTACTTC
CDR3: CASTKGGPQYF

D: -
V: TRBV6-1
J: TRBJ2-2
size: many
DNA: TGTGCCAGCAGTTCCGCGCTCGGGGAGCTGTTTTTT
CDR3: CASSSALGELFF

D: TRBD2
V: TRBV7-8
J: TRBJ2-1
size: medium-sized
DNA: TGTGCCAGCAGCTTCCCAGCGGGGGGGCCCAATGAGCAGTTCTTC
CDR3: CASSFPAGGPNEQFF

D: -
V: TRBV6-1
J: TRBJ2-3
size: -
DNA: TGTGCCAGCAGTTCCCCCGGGCACACAGATACGCAGTATTTT
CDR3: CASSSPGHTDTQYF

D: TRBD1
V: TRBV12-3/TRBV12-4
J: TRBJ2-1
size: few
DNA: TGTGCCAGCAGTTCTGGGACAGGGGGGTTGGGGCAGTTCTTC
CDR3: CASSSGTGGLGQFF

D: TRBD1
V: TRBV6-1
J: TRBJ2-1
size: few
DNA: TGTGCCAGCAGACAGGGGGAACCCTACGAGCAGTTCTTC
CDR3: CASRQGEPYEQFF

D: -
V: TRBV6-1
J: TRBJ2-5
size: few
DNA: TGTGCCAGCACCGACCACCCCCGCGGGACCCAGTACTTC
CDR3: CASTDHPRGTQYF

D: TRBD2
V: TRBV6-6
J: TRBJ2-1
size: -
DNA: TGTGCCAGCAGTTACTCAATCGGGGAGGGGACTATTGTCTACGAGCAGTTCTTC
CDR3: CASSYSIGEGTIVYEQFF

D: -
V: TRBV6-6
J: TRBJ1-2
size: -
DNA: TGTGCCAGCAGTGATTGGGCAGGGATCGACTATGGCTACACCTTC
CDR3: CASSDWAGIDYGYTF

D: -
V: TRBV6-5
J: TRBJ2-4
size: -
DNA: TGTGCCAGCAGTTTCGCCGACGCTCGTGTAGCCAAAAACATTCAGTACTTC
CDR3: CASSFADARVAKNIQYF

D: -
V: TRBV24-1
J: TRBJ2-2
size: large
DNA: TGTGCCACCAGCGCCCTAGGACCCGGGGAGCTGTTTTTT
CDR3: CATSALGPGELFF

D: TRBD1
V: TRBV28
J: TRBJ2-1
size: few
DNA: TGTGCCAGCAACCCGACAGGGAGCTCCTACGAGCAGTTCTTC
CDR3: CASNPTGSSYEQFF

D: -
V: TRBV7-2
J: TRBJ1-6
size: many
DNA: TGTGCCACGACCGCCGGCCCTGTGAATTCACCCCTCCACTTT
CDR3: CATTAGPVNSPLHF

D: -
V: TRBV7-2
J: TRBJ2-3
size: -
DNA: TGTGCCAGCAGCTTGGGGGGGGGGCAGGAGTATTTT
CDR3: CASSLGGGQEYF